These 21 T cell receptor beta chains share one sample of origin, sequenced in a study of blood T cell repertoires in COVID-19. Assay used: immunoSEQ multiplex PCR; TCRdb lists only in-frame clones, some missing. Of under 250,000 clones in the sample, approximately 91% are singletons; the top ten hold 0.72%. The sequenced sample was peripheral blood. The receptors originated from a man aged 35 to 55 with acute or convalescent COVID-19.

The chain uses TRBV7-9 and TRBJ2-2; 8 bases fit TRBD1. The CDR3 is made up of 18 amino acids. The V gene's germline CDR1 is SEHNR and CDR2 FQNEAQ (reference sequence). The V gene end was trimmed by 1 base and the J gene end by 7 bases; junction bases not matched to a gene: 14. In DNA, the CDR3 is TGTGCCAGCAGCTTAGATCCCTTTGGGACAGGTGTCTTCGGGGAGCTGTTTTTT. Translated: CASSLDPFGTGVFGELFF.

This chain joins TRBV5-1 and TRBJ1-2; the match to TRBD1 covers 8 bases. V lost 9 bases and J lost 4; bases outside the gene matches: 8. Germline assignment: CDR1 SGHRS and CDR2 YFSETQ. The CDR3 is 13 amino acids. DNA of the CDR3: TGCGCCACTACGGACAGGGTTGGCTATGGCTACACCTTC. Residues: CATTDRVGYGYTF. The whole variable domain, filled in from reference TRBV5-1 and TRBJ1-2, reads KAGVTQTPRYLIKTRGQQVTLSCSPISGHRSVSWYQQTPGQGLQFLFEYFSETQRNKGNFPGRFSGRQFSNSRSEMNVSTLELGDSALYLCATTDRVGYGYTFGSGTRLTVV.

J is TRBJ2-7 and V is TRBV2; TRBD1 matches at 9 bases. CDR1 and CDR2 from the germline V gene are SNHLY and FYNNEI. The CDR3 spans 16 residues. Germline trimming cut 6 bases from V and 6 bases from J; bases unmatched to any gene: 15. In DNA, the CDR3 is TGTGCCAGCAGGGGTGGGGACAGGGTAAACGGAGGCGAGCAGTACTTC. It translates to CASRGGDRVNGGEQYF.

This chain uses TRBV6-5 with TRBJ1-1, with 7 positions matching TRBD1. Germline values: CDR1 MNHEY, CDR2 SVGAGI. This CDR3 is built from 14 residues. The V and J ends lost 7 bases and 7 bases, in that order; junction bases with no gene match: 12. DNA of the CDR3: TGTGCCAGCACCCTCCCCGGACAGGCGGGTGAAGCTTTCTTT. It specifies CASTLPGQAGEAFF.

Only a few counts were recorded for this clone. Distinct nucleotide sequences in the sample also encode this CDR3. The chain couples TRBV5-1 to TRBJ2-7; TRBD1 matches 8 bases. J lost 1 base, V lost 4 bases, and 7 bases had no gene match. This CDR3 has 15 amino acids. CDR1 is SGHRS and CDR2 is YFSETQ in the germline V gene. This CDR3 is CASSLTGTGSYEQYF. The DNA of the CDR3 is TGCGCCAGCAGCCTAACCGGGACAGGATCCTACGAGCAGTACTTC. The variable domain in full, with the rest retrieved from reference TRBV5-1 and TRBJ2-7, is KAGVTQTPRYLIKTRGQQVTLSCSPISGHRSVSWYQQTPGQGLQFLFEYFSETQRNKGNFPGRFSGRQFSNSRSEMNVSTLELGDSALYLCASSLTGTGSYEQYFGPGTRLTVT.

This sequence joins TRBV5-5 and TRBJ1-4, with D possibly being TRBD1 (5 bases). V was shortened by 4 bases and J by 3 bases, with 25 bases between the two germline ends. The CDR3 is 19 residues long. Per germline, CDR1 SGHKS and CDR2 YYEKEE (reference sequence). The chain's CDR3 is CASSPRGGQGGRANEKLFF. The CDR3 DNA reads TGTGCCAGCAGCCCTCGGGGCGGGCAGGGAGGTCGGGCTAATGAAAAACTGTTTTTT.

This CDR3 is CASSSGQGGSGNTIYF. The CDR3 nucleotides read TGTGCCAGCAGTTCGGGACAGGGGGGCTCTGGAAACACCATATATTTT. The gene calls are TRBV6-5 and TRBJ1-3, with TRBD1 matching 11 bases. The CDR3 has 16 residues. The V gene's germline CDR1 is MNHEY and CDR2 SVGAGI. V trimming: 4 bases; J trimming: 0 bases; junction bases outside the gene matches: 2.

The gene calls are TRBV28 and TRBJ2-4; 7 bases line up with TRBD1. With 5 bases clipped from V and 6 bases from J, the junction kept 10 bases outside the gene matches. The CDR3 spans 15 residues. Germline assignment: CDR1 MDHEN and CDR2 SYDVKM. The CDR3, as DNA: TGTGCCAGCAGTCCCCCCACGACAGGGAGAAACATTCAGTACTTC. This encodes CASSPPTTGRNIQYF.

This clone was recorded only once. CDR3 bases: TGCGCCAGCAGCCAAAACCCCCCTGCTAGCGGGAGAGGTACGCAGTATTTT. The encoded protein is CASSQNPPASGRGTQYF. The V gene is TRBV4-3, the J gene TRBJ2-3, with 10 bases lining up with TRBD2. Germline V gene data show CDR1 as LGHNA and CDR2 as YSLEER. The V gene end was trimmed by 2 bases and the J gene end by 8 bases; junction bases not matched to a gene: 13. The CDR3 covers 17 residues.

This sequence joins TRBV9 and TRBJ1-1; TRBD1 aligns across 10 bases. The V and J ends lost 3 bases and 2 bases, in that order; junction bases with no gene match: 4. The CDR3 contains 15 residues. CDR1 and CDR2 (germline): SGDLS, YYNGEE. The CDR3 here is CASSEGQGLNTEAFF. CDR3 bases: TGTGCCAGCAGCGAGGGACAGGGGTTAAACACTGAAGCTTTCTTT.

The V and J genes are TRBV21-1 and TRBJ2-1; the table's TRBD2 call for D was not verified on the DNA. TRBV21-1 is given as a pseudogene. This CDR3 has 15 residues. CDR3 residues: CASSPGVAAYNEQFF. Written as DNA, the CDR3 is TGTGCCAGCAGCCCCGGGGTAGCGGCCTACAATGAGCAGTTCTTC.

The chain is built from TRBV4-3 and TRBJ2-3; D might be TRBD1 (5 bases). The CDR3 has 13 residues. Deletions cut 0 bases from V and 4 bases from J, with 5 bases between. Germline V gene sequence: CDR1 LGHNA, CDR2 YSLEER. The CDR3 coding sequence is TGCGCCAGCAGCCAAGAAGGGGCAGATACGCAGTATTTT. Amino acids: CASSQEGADTQYF.

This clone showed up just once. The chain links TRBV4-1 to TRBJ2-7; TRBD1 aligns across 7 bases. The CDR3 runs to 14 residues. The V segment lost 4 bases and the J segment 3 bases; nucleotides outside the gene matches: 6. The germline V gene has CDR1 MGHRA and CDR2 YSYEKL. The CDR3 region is CASSPPGQNYEQYF. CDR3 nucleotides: TGCGCCAGCAGCCCACCGGGACAGAACTACGAGCAGTACTTC.

The CDR3 nucleotides are TGTGCCAGCAGCTCGGGGGGCGGGATCACTGGGAGGCAGTTCTTC. It translates to CASSSGGGITGRQFF. J is TRBJ2-1 and V is TRBV5-8, with D possibly being TRBD2 (7 bases). This CDR3 comprises 15 residues. Germline V gives CDR1 SGHTS, CDR2 YDEGEE. The V gene lost 3 bases and the J gene lost 12 bases, with 22 bases spanning the gap.

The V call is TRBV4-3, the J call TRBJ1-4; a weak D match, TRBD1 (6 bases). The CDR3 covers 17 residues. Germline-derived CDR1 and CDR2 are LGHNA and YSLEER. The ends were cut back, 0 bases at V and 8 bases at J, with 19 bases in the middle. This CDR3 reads CASSQDNRQGRNEKLFF. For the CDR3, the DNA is TGCGCCAGCAGCCAAGATAACAGGCAGGGGCGGAACGAAAAACTGTTTTTT.

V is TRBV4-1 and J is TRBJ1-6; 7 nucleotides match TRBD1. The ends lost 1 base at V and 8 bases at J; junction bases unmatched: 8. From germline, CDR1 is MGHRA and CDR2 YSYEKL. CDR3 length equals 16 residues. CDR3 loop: CASSQGGQEKYSPLHF. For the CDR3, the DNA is TGCGCCAGCAGCCAAGGAGGACAGGAGAAATATTCACCCCTCCACTTT.

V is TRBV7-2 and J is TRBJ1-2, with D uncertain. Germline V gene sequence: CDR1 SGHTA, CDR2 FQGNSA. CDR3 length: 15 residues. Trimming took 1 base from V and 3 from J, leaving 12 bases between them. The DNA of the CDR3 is TGTGCCAGCAGCTTAGACCTCGCGAAATACTATGGCTACACCTTC. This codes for CASSLDLAKYYGYTF.

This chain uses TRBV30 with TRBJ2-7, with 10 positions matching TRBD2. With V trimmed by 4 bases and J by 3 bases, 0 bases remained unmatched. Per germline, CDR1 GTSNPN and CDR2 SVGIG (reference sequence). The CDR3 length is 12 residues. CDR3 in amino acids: CAWTSGSYEQYF. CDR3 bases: TGTGCCTGGACTAGCGGGAGCTACGAGCAGTACTTC.

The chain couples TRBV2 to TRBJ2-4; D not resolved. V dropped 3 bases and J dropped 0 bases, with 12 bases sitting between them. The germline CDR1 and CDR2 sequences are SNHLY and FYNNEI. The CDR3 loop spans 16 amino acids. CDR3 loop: CASSDWSVVAKNIQYF. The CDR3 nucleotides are TGTGCCAGCAGTGACTGGTCAGTCGTAGCCAAAAACATTCAGTACTTC.

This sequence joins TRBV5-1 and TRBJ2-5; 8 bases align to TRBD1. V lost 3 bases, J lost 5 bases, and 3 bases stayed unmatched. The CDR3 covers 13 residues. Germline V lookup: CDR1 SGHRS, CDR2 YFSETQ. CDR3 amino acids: CASSSRGLETQYF. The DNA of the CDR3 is TGCGCCAGCAGCTCCAGGGGGCTTGAGACCCAGTACTTC.

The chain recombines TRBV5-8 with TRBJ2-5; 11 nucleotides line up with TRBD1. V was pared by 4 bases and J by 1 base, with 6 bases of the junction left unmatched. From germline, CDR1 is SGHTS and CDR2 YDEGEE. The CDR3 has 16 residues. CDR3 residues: CASSAGTGGTQETQYF. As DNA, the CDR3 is TGTGCCAGCAGCGCCGGGACAGGGGGTACCCAAGAGACCCAGTACTTC.